At least ten counts were recorded for the clone carrying this TCR beta chain. Its matching antigen is unknown. Time point in this sample: patch test 3, about 24 weeks after DPC sensitization. The treatment: therapeutic diphenylcyclopropenone sensitization with weekly scalp DPC. The study extracted total RNA from unfractionated whole blood. This entry belongs to a study of human T cells and chemical hapten exposure. Separate cDNA molecules received unique molecular identifiers, which the library attached to them. Original processing methods: Between about 23,224 and 750,000 TCRs appeared in each sample, and the median stood at approximately 100,000. TCRdb analysed the RACE reads with MiXCR anew, one entry per CDR3 protein. These V and J calls rely on TCRdb rather than the paper's analysis. The table has just under 40,000 distinct CDR3 sequences, about 13% seen once. CDR3 length equals 14 residues. Trimming removed 5 bases from V and 7 bases from J; junction bases left unmatched: 12. Germline V gene lookup returns CDR1 DFQATT and CDR2 SNEGSKA (reference sequence).

General study points: The study found that PT1 expanded TCR counts correlated positively with patch test score.

V and J are TRBV20-1 and TRBJ2-3; 7 nucleotides align to TRBD1. The source is a woman aged 40 to 50 with alopecia areata. Some clones in this sample may be carry-over from other donors' samples. The starting material was whole blood, obtained in connection with sensitization to the hapten diphenylcyclopropenone (DPC). The CDR3 coding sequence is TGCAGTGCTTTTGGACAGGCGACTCGAAATACGCAGTATTTT. Translating it yields CSAFGQATRNTQYF.